This T cell receptor (beta chain) comes out of a study of cytomegalovirus exposure and HLA in healthy donors. Only in-frame clones appear in the TCRdb table, and some are missing; sequencing was by immunoSEQ multiplex PCR. The sample yields 260,000 or so clones, approximately 90% seen once. CDR3 length equals 13 residues. V was cut by 5 bases and J by 3 bases, with 10 bases left in between. Germline loops: CDR1 MDHEN, CDR2 SYDVKM. The TCR sequence derives from a young woman in good health and CMV-seronegative. Sequencing was done on a sample of PBMCs. The J gene is TRBJ1-2, the V gene TRBV28, with D unresolved. The CDR3 nucleotides read TGTGCCAGCAGTGCGCCGGGTTACTATGGCTACACCTTC. Translating it yields CASSAPGYYGYTF.